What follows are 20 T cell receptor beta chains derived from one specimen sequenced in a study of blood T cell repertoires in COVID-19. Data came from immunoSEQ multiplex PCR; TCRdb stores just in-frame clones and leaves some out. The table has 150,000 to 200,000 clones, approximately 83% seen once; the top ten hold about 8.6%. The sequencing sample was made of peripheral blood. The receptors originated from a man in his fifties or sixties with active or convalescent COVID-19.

CDR3 sequence reads: CASSDPAGSGKAFF. The CDR3 nucleotides are TGTGCCAGCAGTGACCCAGCAGGCTCAGGGAAAGCTTTCTTT. The chain uses TRBV6-4 and TRBJ1-1, with D possibly TRBD1 on 5 matching bases. Per the germline V gene, CDR1 is MRHNA and CDR2 is SNTAGT. V was cut by 2 bases and J by 9 bases, with 16 bases left in between. CDR3 length: 14 amino acids.

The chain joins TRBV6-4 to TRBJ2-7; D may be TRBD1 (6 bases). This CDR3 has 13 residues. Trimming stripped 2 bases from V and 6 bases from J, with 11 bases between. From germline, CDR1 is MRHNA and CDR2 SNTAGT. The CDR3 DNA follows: TGTGCCAGCAGTGACGGGGGCTTGGGCGAGCAGTACTTC. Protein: CASSDGGLGEQYF.

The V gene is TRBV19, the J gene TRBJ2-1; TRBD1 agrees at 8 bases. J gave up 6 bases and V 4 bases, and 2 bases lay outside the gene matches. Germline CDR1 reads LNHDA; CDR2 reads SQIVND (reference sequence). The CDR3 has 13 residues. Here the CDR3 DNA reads TGTGCCAGTAGTACGACAGGGGCCAATGAGCAGTTCTTC. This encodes CASSTTGANEQFF. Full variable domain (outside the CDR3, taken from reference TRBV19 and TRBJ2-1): DGGITQSPKYLFRKEGQNVTLSCEQNLNHDAMYWYRQDPGQGLRLIYYSQIVNDFQKGDIAEGYSVSREKKESFPLTVTSAQKNPTAFYLCASSTTGANEQFFGPGTRLTVL.

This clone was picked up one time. This chain's CDR3 is CASTRVTNQPQHF. CDR3 bases: TGTGCCAGCACCAGGGTTACCAATCAGCCCCAGCATTTT. V usage is TRBV6-5 and J usage is TRBJ1-5, with D maybe TRBD1 (5 bases). V was trimmed by 7 bases and J by 3 bases, leaving 10 bases between them. CDR1 is MNHEY and CDR2 is SVGAGI in the germline V gene. The CDR3 has 13 residues.

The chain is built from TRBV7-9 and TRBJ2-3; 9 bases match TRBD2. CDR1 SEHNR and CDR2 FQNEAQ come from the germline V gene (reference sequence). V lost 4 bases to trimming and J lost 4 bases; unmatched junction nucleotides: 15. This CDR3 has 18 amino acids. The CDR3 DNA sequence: TGTGCCAGCAGCTCTGGAGCGGGAGGTGCGTCGGAGGCAGATACGCAGTATTTT. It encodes CASSSGAGGASEADTQYF.

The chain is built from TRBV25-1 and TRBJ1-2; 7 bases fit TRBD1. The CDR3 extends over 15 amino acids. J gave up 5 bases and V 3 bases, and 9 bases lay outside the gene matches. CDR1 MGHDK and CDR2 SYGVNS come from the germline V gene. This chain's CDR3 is CASSDRQGLGYGYTF. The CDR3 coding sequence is TGTGCCAGCAGTGACCGACAGGGATTAGGGTATGGCTACACCTTC.

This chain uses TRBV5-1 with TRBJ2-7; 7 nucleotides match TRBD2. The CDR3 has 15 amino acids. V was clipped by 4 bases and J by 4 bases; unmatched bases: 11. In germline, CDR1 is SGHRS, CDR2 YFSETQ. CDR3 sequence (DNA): TGCGCCAGCAGCCTAGGGACTACCCCTTCGTACGAGCAGTACTTC. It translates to CASSLGTTPSYEQYF.

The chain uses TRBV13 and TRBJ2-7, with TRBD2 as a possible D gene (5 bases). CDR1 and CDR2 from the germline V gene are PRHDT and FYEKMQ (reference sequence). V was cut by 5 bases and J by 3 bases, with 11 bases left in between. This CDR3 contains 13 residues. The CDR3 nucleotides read TGTGCCAGCAGCCGGGTCGGGAACTACGAGCAGTACTTC. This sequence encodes CASSRVGNYEQYF. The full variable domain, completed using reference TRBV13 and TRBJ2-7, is AAGVIQSPRHLIKEKRETATLKCYPIPRHDTVYWYQQGPGQDPQFLISFYEKMQSDKGSIPDRFSAQQFSDYHSELNMSSLELGDSALYFCASSRVGNYEQYFGPGTRLTVT.

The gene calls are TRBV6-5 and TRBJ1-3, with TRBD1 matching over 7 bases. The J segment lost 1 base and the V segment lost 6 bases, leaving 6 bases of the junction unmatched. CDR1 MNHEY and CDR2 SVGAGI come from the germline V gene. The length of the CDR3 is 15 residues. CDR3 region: CASSRPRGSGNTIYF. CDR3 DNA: TGTGCCAGCAGCCGCCCCAGGGGGTCTGGAAACACCATATATTTT.

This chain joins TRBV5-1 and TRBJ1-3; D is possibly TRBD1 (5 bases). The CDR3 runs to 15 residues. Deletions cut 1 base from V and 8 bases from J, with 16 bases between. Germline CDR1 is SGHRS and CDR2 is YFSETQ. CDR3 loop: CASSLQGATTDTIYF. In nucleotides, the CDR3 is TGCGCCAGCAGCTTGCAAGGGGCGACAACCGACACCATATATTTT. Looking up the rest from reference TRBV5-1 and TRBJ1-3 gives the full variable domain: KAGVTQTPRYLIKTRGQQVTLSCSPISGHRSVSWYQQTPGQGLQFLFEYFSETQRNKGNFPGRFSGRQFSNSRSEMNVSTLELGDSALYLCASSLQGATTDTIYFGEGSWLTVV.

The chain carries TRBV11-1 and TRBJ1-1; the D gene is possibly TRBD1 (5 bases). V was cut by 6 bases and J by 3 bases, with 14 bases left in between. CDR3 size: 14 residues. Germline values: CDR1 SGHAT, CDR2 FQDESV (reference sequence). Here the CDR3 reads CASRRDLGYTEAFF. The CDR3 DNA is TGTGCCAGCAGGCGGGACCTCGGGTACACTGAAGCTTTCTTT. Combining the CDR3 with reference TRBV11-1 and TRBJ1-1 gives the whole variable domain EAEVAQSPRYKITEKSQAVAFWCDPISGHATLYWYRQILGQGPELLVQFQDESVVDDSQLPKDRFSAERLKGVDSTLKIQPAELGDSAMYLCASRRDLGYTEAFFGQGTRLTVV.

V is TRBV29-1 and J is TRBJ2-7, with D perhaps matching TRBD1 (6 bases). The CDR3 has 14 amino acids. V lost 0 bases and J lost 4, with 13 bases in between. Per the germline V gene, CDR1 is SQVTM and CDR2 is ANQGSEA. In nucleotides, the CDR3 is TGCAGCGTTGAAGAAGGGGGTAGTAGGTACGAGCAGTACTTC. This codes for CSVEEGGSRYEQYF.

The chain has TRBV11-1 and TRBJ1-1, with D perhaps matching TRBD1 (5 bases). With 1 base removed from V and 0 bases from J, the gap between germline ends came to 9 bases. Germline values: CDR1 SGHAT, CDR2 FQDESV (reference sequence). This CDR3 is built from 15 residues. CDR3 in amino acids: CASSLGDRVNTEAFF. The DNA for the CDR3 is TGTGCCAGCAGCTTAGGTGACAGAGTGAACACTGAAGCTTTCTTT.

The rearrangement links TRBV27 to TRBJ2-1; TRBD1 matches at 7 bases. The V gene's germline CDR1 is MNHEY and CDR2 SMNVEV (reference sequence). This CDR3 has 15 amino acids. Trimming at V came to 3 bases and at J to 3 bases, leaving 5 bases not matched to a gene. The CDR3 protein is CASSFDRVNYNEQFF. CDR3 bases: TGTGCCAGCAGTTTCGACAGGGTGAACTACAATGAGCAGTTCTTC.

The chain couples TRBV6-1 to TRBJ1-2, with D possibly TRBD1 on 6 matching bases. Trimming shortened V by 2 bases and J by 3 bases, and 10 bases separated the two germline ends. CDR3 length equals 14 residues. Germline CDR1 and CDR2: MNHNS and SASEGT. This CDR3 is CASSENRVHYGYTF. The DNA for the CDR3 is TGTGCCAGCAGTGAAAACAGGGTTCACTATGGCTACACCTTC.

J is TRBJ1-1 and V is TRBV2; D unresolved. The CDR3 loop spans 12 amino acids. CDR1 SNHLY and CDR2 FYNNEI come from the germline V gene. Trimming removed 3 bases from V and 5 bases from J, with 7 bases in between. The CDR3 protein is CASSDPLTEAFF. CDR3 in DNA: TGTGCCAGCAGTGATCCTCTGACTGAAGCTTTCTTT.

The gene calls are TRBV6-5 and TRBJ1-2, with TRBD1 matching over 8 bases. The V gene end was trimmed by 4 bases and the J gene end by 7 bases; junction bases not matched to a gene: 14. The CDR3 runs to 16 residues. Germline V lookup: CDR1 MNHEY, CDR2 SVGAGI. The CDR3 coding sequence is TGTGCCAGCAGTTCCTTCCAGGGGGCGCAGGTCGGTGGCTACACCTTC. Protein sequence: CASSSFQGAQVGGYTF.

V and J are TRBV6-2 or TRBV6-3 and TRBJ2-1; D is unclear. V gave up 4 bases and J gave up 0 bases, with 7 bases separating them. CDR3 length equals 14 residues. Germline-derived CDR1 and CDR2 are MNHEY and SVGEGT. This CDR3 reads CASSWPPSYNEQFF. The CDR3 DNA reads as TGTGCCAGCAGTTGGCCTCCCTCCTACAATGAGCAGTTCTTC.

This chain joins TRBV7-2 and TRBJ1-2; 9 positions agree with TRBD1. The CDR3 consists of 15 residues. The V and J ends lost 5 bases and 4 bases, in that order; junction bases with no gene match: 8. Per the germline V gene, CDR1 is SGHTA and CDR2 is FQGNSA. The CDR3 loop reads CASSPRQGGSYGYTF. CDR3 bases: TGTGCCAGCAGCCCACGACAGGGGGGCAGCTATGGCTACACCTTC.

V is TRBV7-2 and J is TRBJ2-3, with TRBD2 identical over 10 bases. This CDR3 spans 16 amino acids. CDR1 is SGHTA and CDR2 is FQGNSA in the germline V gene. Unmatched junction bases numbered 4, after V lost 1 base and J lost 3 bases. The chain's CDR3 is CASSLVAGGLTDTQYF. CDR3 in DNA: TGTGCCAGCAGCTTAGTAGCGGGAGGACTGACAGATACGCAGTATTTT.